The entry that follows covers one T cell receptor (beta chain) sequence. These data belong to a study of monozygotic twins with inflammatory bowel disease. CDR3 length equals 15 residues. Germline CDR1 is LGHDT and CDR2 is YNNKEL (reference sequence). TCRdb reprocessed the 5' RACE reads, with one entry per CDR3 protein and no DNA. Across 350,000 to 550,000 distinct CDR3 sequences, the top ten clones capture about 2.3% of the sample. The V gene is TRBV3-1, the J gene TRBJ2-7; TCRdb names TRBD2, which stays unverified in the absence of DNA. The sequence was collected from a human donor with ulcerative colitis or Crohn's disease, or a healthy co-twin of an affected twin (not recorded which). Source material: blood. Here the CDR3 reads CASSQVPSGVYEQYF.